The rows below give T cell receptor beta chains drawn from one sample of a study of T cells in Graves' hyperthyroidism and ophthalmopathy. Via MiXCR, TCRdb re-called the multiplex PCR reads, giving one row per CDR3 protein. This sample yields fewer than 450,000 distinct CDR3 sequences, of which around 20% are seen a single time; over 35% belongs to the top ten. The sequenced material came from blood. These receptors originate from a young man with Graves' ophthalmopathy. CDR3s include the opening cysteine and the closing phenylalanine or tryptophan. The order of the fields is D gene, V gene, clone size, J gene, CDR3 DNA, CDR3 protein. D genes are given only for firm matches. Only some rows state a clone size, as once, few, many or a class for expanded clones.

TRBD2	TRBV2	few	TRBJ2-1	TGTGCCAGCAGTGGATCAAGCGGGGGGTTCTTC	CASSGSSGGFF
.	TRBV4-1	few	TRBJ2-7	TGCGCCAGCAGCCAAGATCCTGTTCAGAGTCAGTACTTC	CASSQDPVQSQYF
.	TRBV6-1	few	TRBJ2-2	TGTGCCAGCAACTACGGGGGCAATGGAGGGAAGGCCGGGGAGCTGTTTTTT	CASNYGGNGGKAGELFF
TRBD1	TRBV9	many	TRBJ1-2	TGTGCCAGCAGCCCCTACCAACAGGGGAACTATGGCTACACCTTC	CASSPYQQGNYGYTF
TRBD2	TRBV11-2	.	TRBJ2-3	TGTGCCAGCAGCAAAATCCCGGGACTAGCGGTGACAGATACGCAGTATTTT	CASSKIPGLAVTDTQYF
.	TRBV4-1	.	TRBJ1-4	TGCGCCAGCAGCCAAGGGGGTGCGGGGGATGAAAAACTGTTTTTT	CASSQGGAGDEKLFF
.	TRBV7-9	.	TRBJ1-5	TGTGCCAGCAGCTTAGATAACCTCCCCCAGCATTTT	CASSLDNLPQHF
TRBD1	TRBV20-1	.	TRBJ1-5	TGCAGTGCTAGGTGGGACAGGGAAAATCAGCCCCAGCATTTT	CSARWDRENQPQHF
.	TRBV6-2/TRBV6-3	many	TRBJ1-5	TGTGCCAGCAGTCCCCGGGGGCAGGGGAACAATCAGCCCCAGCATTTT	CASSPRGQGNNQPQHF
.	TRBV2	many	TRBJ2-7	TGTGCCAGCAGTGAAAATCGGGGTCGGTACGAGCAGTACTTC	CASSENRGRYEQYF
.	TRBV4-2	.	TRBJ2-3	TGTGCCAGCAGCCAAGACAAGGTGGGGGCCACAGATACGCAGTATTTT	CASSQDKVGATDTQYF
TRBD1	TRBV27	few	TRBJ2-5	TGTGCCAGCAGTTTTCTCAGGGGGTCAGAGACCCAGTACTTC	CASSFLRGSETQYF
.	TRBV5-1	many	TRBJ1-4	TGCGCCAGCAGCCCAAGGGAAGGGCCTAATGAAAAACTGTTTTTT	CASSPREGPNEKLFF
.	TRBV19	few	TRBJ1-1	TGTGCCAGTAGTCTTCGATCGGGACAACACACTGAAGCTTTCTTT	CASSLRSGQHTEAFF
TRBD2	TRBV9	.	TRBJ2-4	TGTGCCAGCAGCGTAGAGGGGACTAGCGGAAACCTAGCCAAAAACATTCAGTACTTC	CASSVEGTSGNLAKNIQYF
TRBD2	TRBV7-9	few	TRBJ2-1	TGTGCCAGCAGTCGGGACTCTAGCGGGTATAGTTACAATGAGCAGTTCTTC	CASSRDSSGYSYNEQFF
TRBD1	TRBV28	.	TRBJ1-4	TGTGCCAGCAGTGCCGGGACAGGGGTCTATGAAAAACTGTTTTTT	CASSAGTGVYEKLFF
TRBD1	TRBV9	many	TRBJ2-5	TGTGCCAGCAGCGTACGGGCCAGGGACAGGGGAGAGACCCAGTACTTC	CASSVRARDRGETQYF
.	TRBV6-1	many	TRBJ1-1	TGTGCCAGCAGTGAAGTGGACCAGGGCGCTGAAGCTTTCTTT	CASSEVDQGAEAFF
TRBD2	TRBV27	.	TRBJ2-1	TGTGCCAGCAGCTGGGGACTAGCGGCTTACAATGAGCAGTTCTTC	CASSWGLAAYNEQFF
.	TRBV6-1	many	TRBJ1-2	TGTGCCAGCAGAGTAAACAGAGCTCCTAACTATGGCTACACCTTC	CASRVNRAPNYGYTF
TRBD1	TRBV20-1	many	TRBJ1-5	TGCAGTGCCCCACTCGGGACAGGGGGAAATCAGCCCCAGCATTTT	CSAPLGTGGNQPQHF
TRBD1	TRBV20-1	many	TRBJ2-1	TGCAGTGCTAAGGACAGGAAGCGAAATATCAATGAGCAGTTCTTC	CSAKDRKRNINEQFF
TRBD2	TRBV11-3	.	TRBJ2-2	TGTGCCAGCAGCAAACCCTTGGGGGGGGTTGACACCGGGGAGCTGTTTTTT	CASSKPLGGVDTGELFF
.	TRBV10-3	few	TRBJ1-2	TGTGCCATCAGTGACCCCCCGGGACAAGGCTATGGCTACACCTTC	CAISDPPGQGYGYTF
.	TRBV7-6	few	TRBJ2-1	TGTGCCAGCAGCTTAGAACAGGAGATCTCCTACAATGAGCAGTTCTTC	CASSLEQEISYNEQFF
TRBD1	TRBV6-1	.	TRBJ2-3	TGTGCCAGCAGTGATCCCCACCTCGACAGGGAAGATACGCAGTATTTT	CASSDPHLDREDTQYF
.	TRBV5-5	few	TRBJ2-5	TGTGCCAGCAGCTCTATGACTAGTATGCGAGAGACCCAGTACTTC	CASSSMTSMRETQYF
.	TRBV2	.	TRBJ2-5	TGTGCCAGCAGTTTCATAAAGACCCAGTACTTC	CASSFIKTQYF